The source of this T cell receptor (beta chain) is a study of cytomegalovirus exposure and HLA in healthy donors. This clone is a singleton in its sample. V lost 5 bases and J lost 4; bases outside the gene matches: 5. The CDR3 runs to 16 residues. Germline V gene data show CDR1 as MRHNA and CDR2 as SNTAGT. Use of 60 Vbeta and 13 Jbeta primers characterized the PCR. Assay: immunoSEQ multiplex PCR; the TCRdb copy retains only in-frame clones and omits some. The data show roughly 100,000 clones, with 79% seen just once and over 2.5% held by the top ten. Sequencing input: PBMCs. The chain employs TRBV6-4 and TRBJ2-3; 14 bases match TRBD2. This TCR was sampled from a male donor in good health and CMV-seropositive. In DNA form, the CDR3 reads TGTGCCAGCAGTATCGGGACTAGCGGGGGATCAGATACGCAGTATTTT. Translating it yields CASSIGTSGGSDTQYF.